Presented here are 5 T cell receptor beta chains from one specimen sequenced in a study of blood T cell repertoires in COVID-19. This table comes from immunoSEQ multiplex PCR, and its TCRdb copy is limited to in-frame clones, with some not included. The sample holds around 200,000 clones, roughly nine tenths seen once. Sequencing used PBMCs or T cells enriched from blood (not recorded which). The receptors derive from a woman aged 40 to 50 with acute COVID-19.

The chain has TRBV18 and TRBJ2-3; 10 bases are a match to TRBD2. This CDR3 region has 18 residues. The germline gives CDR1 KGHSH, CDR2 LQKENI. Trimming cost V 2 bases and J 6 bases; bases outside gene matches: 14. The CDR3 sequence is CASSPFLLAGEFRDTQYF. In nucleotides, the CDR3 is TGTGCCAGCTCACCATTCCTCCTAGCGGGAGAGTTTAGGGATACGCAGTATTTT.

V usage is TRBV5-4 and J usage is TRBJ1-1, with a possible D match to TRBD1 (6 bases). The CDR3 is 14 amino acids. Trimming took off 5 bases at V and 3 bases at J, with 14 bases between the two ends. The germline V gene has CDR1 SGHNT and CDR2 YYREEE (reference sequence). CDR3 DNA sequence: TGTGCCAGCAGTCCCGACAGGAGATACACTGAAGCTTTCTTT. Translating it yields CASSPDRRYTEAFF.

This clone was found once. The rearrangement uses TRBV7-3 and TRBJ2-3, with 10 bases lining up with TRBD2. The germline V gene encodes CDR1 SGHTA and CDR2 FQGTGA. CDR3 length: 16 amino acids. Trimming removed 4 bases from V and 4 bases from J; junction bases left unmatched: 8. The CDR3 nucleotides read TGTGCCAGCAGCTCCAGCGGGGGGGCCCCTCCAGATACGCAGTATTTT. Residues: CASSSSGGAPPDTQYF.

V and J are TRBV6-1 and TRBJ1-1; D not certain. Germline assignment: CDR1 MNHNS and CDR2 SASEGT. V lost 2 bases to trimming and J lost 6 bases, with 7 bases between them. The length of the CDR3 is 12 residues. For the CDR3, the DNA is TGTGCCAGCAGTGAATTGGGAGCTGAAGCTTTCTTT. This codes for CASSELGAEAFF.

The CDR3: CASRRGSAGEKLFF. The CDR3 DNA reads TGCGCCAGCAGGCGGGGCTCCGCGGGCGAAAAACTGTTTTTT. The V call is TRBV5-1, the J call TRBJ1-4; TRBD1 is a possible D gene (5 bases). With 5 bases removed from V and 8 bases from J, the gap between germline ends came to 16 bases. CDR3 size: 14 residues. Germline CDR1 and CDR2: SGHRS and YFSETQ.